A selection of T cell receptor beta chains follows, all from one sample in a study of blood T cell repertoires in COVID-19. The protocol was immunoSEQ multiplex PCR, while the TCRdb copy is restricted to in-frame clones and leaves out a portion. The table lists 150,000 or so clones, over 75% of them singletons, with 1.2% in the top ten. The sample was PBMCs or T cells enriched from blood (not recorded which). The receptor source for this set is a woman in her twenties or thirties with acute COVID-19. Both conserved end residues are part of each CDR3. Fields, in order: clone size, D gene, J gene, V gene, CDR3 protein, CDR3 DNA. D genes are given only for firm matches. Size is omitted from some rows. Given values are once, few, many or a class for expanded clones.

clone size: .; D gene: TRBD2; J gene: TRBJ2-3; V gene: TRBV19; CDR3 protein: CASKTSGLTDTQYF; CDR3 DNA: TGTGCCAGCAAAACTAGCGGACTCACAGATACGCAGTATTTT
clone size: .; D gene: TRBD1; J gene: TRBJ1-1; V gene: TRBV5-1; CDR3 protein: CASSWGTGNTEAFF; CDR3 DNA: TGCGCCAGCAGCTGGGGGACAGGCAACACTGAAGCTTTCTTT
clone size: .; D gene: .; J gene: TRBJ1-1; V gene: TRBV4-3; CDR3 protein: CASSHGTGWDTEAFF; CDR3 DNA: TGCGCCAGCAGCCACGGAACAGGGTGGGACACTGAAGCTTTCTTT
clone size: once; D gene: .; J gene: TRBJ1-2; V gene: TRBV28; CDR3 protein: CASTWGGYGYTF; CDR3 DNA: TGTGCCAGCACCTGGGGGGGGTATGGCTACACCTTC
clone size: .; D gene: .; J gene: TRBJ1-1; V gene: TRBV25-1; CDR3 protein: CASRDIGAAFF; CDR3 DNA: TGTGCCAGCAGGGACATAGGAGCAGCTTTCTTT
clone size: .; D gene: .; J gene: TRBJ1-6; V gene: TRBV28; CDR3 protein: CASSDGGRDSPLHF; CDR3 DNA: TGTGCCAGCAGCGACGGGGGGAGGGATTCACCCCTCCACTTT
clone size: once; D gene: .; J gene: TRBJ2-2; V gene: TRBV19; CDR3 protein: CASRFGGNTGELFF; CDR3 DNA: TGTGCCAGTAGGTTCGGGGGTAACACCGGGGAGCTGTTTTTT
clone size: .; D gene: TRBD1; J gene: TRBJ2-7; V gene: TRBV29-1; CDR3 protein: CSVDRQGAGEQYF; CDR3 DNA: TGCAGCGTTGATAGACAGGGGGCCGGCGAGCAGTACTTC
clone size: .; D gene: .; J gene: TRBJ1-3; V gene: TRBV7-2; CDR3 protein: CASSFSERIYSGNTIYF; CDR3 DNA: TGTGCCAGCAGCTTTAGCGAGCGGATTTACTCTGGAAACACCATATATTTT
clone size: .; D gene: TRBD2; J gene: TRBJ2-5; V gene: TRBV3-1/TRBV3-2; CDR3 protein: CASSRQVSGSDRAETQYF; CDR3 DNA: TGTGCCAGCAGCCGGCAGGTTAGCGGGAGTGATAGGGCAGAGACCCAGTACTTC
clone size: once; D gene: .; J gene: TRBJ1-1; V gene: TRBV4-1; CDR3 protein: CASSQEGGRGWTEAFF; CDR3 DNA: TGCGCCAGCAGCCAAGAAGGAGGCAGGGGTTGGACTGAAGCTTTCTTT
clone size: few; D gene: .; J gene: TRBJ2-2; V gene: TRBV5-1; CDR3 protein: CASSLWGENTGELFF; CDR3 DNA: TGCGCCAGCAGCTTGTGGGGAGAGAACACCGGGGAGCTGTTTTTT
clone size: .; D gene: .; J gene: TRBJ2-6; V gene: TRBV7-6; CDR3 protein: CASSFGAATSGANVLTF; CDR3 DNA: TGTGCCAGCAGCTTTGGGGCCGCGACCTCTGGGGCCAACGTCCTGACTTTC
clone size: .; D gene: TRBD1; J gene: TRBJ1-1; V gene: TRBV7-2; CDR3 protein: CASSLGGGQGVTEAFF; CDR3 DNA: TGTGCCAGCAGCTTAGGAGGGGGACAGGGGGTCACTGAAGCTTTCTTT
clone size: once; D gene: TRBD1; J gene: TRBJ2-7; V gene: TRBV28; CDR3 protein: CASFLGGKSYEQYF; CDR3 DNA: TGTGCCAGCTTTCTAGGGGGCAAATCCTACGAGCAGTACTTC
clone size: .; D gene: .; J gene: TRBJ1-6; V gene: TRBV7-2; CDR3 protein: CASRDTAYNSPLHF; CDR3 DNA: TGTGCCAGCAGGGACACGGCCTATAATTCACCCCTCCACTTT
clone size: .; D gene: .; J gene: TRBJ2-1; V gene: TRBV3-1/TRBV3-2; CDR3 protein: CASSQEVSAYNEQFF; CDR3 DNA: TGTGCCAGCAGCCAAGAAGTATCGGCCTACAATGAGCAGTTCTTC
clone size: .; D gene: .; J gene: TRBJ1-6; V gene: TRBV6-6; CDR3 protein: CASSLYRIQGNSPLHF; CDR3 DNA: TGTGCCAGCAGCCTATACAGGATCCAAGGGAATTCACCCCTCCACTTT
clone size: .; D gene: .; J gene: TRBJ1-1; V gene: TRBV10-3; CDR3 protein: CAISDRGFYTEAFF; CDR3 DNA: TGTGCCATCAGTGATCGGGGGTTTTACACTGAAGCTTTCTTT
clone size: .; D gene: TRBD2; J gene: TRBJ2-3; V gene: TRBV28; CDR3 protein: CASSPLISGSVADTQYF; CDR3 DNA: TGTGCCAGCAGTCCCCTCATTAGCGGGAGTGTTGCAGATACGCAGTATTTT
clone size: .; D gene: .; J gene: TRBJ1-2; V gene: TRBV30; CDR3 protein: CAWTGLYGYTF; CDR3 DNA: TGTGCCTGGACAGGGCTCTATGGCTACACCTTC
clone size: .; D gene: .; J gene: TRBJ2-7; V gene: TRBV5-1; CDR3 protein: CASSLVRDEQYF; CDR3 DNA: TGCGCCAGCAGCTTGGTCCGGGACGAGCAGTACTTC
clone size: .; D gene: .; J gene: TRBJ2-5; V gene: TRBV29-1; CDR3 protein: CSVGAGGETQYF; CDR3 DNA: TGCAGCGTTGGGGCCGGAGGGGAGACCCAGTACTTC